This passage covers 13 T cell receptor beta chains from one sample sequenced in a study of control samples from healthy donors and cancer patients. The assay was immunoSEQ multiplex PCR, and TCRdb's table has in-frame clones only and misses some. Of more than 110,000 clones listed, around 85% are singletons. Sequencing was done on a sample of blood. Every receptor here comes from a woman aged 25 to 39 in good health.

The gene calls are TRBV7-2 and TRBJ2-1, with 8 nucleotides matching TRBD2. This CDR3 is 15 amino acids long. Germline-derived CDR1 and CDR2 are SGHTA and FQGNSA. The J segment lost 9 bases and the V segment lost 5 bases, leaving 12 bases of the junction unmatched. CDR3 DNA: TGTGCCAGCAGCCTACGAAGGACTAGCAGCGTTGAGCAGTTCTTC. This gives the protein CASSLRRTSSVEQFF. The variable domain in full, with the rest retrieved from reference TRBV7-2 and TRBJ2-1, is GAGVSQSPSNKVTEKGKDVELRCDPISGHTALYWYRQSLGQGLEFLIYFQGNSAPDKSGLPSDRFSAERTGGSVSTLTIQRTQQEDSAVYLCASSLRRTSSVEQFFGPGTRLTVL.

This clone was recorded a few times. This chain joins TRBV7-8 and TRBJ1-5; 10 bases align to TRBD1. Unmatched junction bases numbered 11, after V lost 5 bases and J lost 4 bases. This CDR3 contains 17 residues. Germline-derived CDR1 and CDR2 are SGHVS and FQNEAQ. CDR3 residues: CASSAGQGSNSNQPQHF. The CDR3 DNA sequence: TGTGCCAGCAGCGCGGGACAGGGGTCCAATTCTAATCAGCCCCAGCATTTT.

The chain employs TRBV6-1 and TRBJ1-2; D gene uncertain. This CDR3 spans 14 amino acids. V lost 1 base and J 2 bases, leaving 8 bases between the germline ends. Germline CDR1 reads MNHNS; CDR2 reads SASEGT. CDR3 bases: TGTGCCAGCAGTGAAGGGACGGACAACTATGGCTACACCTTC. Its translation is CASSEGTDNYGYTF.

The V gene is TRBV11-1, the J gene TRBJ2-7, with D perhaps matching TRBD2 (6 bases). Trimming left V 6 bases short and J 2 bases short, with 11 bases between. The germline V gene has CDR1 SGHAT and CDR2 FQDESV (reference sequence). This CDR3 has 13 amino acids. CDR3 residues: CASRRDLPYEQYF. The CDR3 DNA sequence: TGTGCCAGCAGACGGGACTTGCCCTACGAGCAGTACTTC.

CDR3 amino acids: CASSPGPGRFAGELFF. Written as DNA, the CDR3 is TGCGCCAGCAGCCCGGGGCCAGGGAGGTTTGCCGGGGAGCTGTTTTTT. J is TRBJ2-2 and V is TRBV4-1; D perhaps matches TRBD2 (6 bases). The germline V and J ends were trimmed by 4 bases and 6 bases, with 18 bases remaining between them. Germline assignment: CDR1 MGHRA and CDR2 YSYEKL. CDR3 length equals 16 residues.

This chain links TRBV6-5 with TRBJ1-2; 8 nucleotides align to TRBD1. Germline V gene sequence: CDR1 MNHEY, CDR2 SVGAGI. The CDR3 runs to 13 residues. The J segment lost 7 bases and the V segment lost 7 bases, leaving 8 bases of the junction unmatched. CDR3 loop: CASTAGQGSGYTF. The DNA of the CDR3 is TGTGCCAGCACGGCCGGACAGGGCTCTGGCTACACCTTC.

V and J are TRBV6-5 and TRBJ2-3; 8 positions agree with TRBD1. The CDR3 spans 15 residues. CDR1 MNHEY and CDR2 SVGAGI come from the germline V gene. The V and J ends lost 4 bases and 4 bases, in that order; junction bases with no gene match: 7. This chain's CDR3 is CASSWLRGPADTQYF. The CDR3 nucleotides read TGTGCCAGCAGTTGGCTCAGGGGGCCGGCAGATACGCAGTATTTT.

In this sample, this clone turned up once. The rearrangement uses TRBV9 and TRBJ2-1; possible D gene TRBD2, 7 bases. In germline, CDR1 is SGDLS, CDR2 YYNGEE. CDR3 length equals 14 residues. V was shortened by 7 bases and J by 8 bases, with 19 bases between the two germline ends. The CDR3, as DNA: TGTGCCAGCGAGCCTTATGGGAGGGGGGATGAGCAGTTCTTC. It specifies CASEPYGRGDEQFF.

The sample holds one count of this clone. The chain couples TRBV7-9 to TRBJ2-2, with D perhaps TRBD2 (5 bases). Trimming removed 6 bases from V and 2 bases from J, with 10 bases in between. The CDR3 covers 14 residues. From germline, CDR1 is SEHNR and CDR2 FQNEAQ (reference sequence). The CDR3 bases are TGTGCCAGCAGTTCTAGCTCAAACACCGGGGAGCTGTTTTTT. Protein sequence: CASSSSSNTGELFF.

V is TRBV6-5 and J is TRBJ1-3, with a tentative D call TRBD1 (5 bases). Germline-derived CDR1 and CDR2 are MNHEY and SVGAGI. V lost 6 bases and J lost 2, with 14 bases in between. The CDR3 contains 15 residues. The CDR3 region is CASSSKGVTGNTIYF. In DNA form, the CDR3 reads TGTGCCAGCAGCTCAAAAGGGGTCACTGGAAACACCATATATTTT.

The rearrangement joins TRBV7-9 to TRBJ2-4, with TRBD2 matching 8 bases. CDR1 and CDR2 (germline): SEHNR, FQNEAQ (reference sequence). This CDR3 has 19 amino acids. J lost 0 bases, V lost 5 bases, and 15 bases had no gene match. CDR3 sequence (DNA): TGTGCCAGCAGCCGACTACCCCCGGGAGGGGGACTAGCCAAAAACATTCAGTACTTC. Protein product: CASSRLPPGGGLAKNIQYF.

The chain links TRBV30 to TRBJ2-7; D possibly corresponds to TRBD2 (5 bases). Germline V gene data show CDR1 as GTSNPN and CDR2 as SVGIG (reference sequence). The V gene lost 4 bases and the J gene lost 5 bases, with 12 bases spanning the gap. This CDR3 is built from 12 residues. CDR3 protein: CAWNLNGNEQYF. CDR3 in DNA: TGTGCCTGGAACTTAAACGGGAACGAGCAGTACTTC.

The CDR3 sequence: CASSLELAGGARPQHF. In DNA, the CDR3 is TGTGCCAGCAGCTTAGAGCTGGCAGGGGGCGCGAGGCCCCAGCATTTT. V is TRBV7-2 and J is TRBJ1-5, with 8 bases matching TRBD1. Germline V lookup: CDR1 SGHTA, CDR2 FQGNSA. Trimming at V came to 1 base and at J to 9 bases, leaving 11 bases not matched to a gene. The CDR3 length is 16 residues.